The source of this TCR beta chain is a study of response to subunit inactivated influenza vaccine. Study findings and constraints: It was suggested by the authors that few new T cells are recruited by each seasonal influenza vaccination.

About this clonotype: Its specificity is unknown.

This CDR3 is 15 amino acids long. Germline CDR1 LGHDT, CDR2 YNNKEL (reference sequence). V was pared by 1 base and J by 6 bases, with 13 bases between. TCRdb reprocessed the RT-PCR reads via MiXCR and lists one record per CDR3 protein. The profile shows 860,000 or so distinct CDR3 sequences, 21% of them singletons. The V and J genes are TRBV3-1 and TRBJ2-1; D is tentatively TRBD1 or TRBD2 (5 bases each). Sequencing used PBMCs from blood, obtained about 5 days after vaccination. The sequence derives from a man in his fifties who received an inactivated influenza vaccine. CDR3 coding DNA: TGTGCCAGCAGCCAAGGAGCGAGGGGTGCCAATGAGCAGTTCTTC. Translated: CASSQGARGANEQFF.